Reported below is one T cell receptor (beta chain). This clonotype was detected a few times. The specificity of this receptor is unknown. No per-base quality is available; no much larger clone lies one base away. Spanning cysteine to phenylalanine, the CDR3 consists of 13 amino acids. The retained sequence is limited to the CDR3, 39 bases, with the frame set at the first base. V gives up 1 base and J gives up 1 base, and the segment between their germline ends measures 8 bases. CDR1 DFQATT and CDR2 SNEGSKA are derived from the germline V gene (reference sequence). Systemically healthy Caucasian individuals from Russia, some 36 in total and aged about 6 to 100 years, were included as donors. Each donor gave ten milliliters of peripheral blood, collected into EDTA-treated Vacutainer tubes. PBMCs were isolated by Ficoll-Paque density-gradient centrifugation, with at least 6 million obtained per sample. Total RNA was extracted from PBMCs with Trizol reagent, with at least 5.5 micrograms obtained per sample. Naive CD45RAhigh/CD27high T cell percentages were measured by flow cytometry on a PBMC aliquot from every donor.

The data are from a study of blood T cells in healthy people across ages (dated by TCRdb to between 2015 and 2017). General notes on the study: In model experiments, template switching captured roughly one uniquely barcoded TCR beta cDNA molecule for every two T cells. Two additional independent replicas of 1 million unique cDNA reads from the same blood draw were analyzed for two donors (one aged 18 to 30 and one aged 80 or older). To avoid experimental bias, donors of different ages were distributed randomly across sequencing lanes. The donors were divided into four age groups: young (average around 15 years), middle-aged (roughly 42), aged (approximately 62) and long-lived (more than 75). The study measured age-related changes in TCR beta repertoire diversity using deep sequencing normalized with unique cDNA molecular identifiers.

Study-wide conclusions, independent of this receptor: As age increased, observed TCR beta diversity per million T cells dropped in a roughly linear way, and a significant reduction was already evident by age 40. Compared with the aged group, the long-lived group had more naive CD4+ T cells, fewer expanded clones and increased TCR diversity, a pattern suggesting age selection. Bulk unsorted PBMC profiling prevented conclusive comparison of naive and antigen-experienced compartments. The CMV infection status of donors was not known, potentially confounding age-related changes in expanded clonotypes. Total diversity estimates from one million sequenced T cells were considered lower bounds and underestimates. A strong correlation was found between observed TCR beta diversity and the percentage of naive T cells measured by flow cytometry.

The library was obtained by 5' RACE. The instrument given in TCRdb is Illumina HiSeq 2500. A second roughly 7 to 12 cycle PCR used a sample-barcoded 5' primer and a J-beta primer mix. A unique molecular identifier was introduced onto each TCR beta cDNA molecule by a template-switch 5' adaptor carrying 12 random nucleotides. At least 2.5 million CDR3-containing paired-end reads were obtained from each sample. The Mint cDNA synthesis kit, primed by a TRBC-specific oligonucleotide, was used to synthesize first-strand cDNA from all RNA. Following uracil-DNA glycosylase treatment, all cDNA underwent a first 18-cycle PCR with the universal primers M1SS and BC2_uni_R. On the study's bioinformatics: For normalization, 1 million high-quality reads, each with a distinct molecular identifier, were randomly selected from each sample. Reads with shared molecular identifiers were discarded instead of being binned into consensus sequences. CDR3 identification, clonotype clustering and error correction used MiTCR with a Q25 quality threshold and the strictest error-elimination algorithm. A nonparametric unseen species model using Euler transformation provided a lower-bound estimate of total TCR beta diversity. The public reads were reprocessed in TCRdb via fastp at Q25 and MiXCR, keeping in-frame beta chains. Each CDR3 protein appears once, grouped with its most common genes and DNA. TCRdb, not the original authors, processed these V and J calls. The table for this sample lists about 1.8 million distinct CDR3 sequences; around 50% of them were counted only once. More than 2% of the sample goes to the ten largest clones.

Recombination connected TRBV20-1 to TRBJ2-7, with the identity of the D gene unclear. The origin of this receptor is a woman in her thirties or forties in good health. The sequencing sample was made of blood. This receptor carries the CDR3 CSARGPESYEQYF. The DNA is TGCAGTGCTAGAGGACCGGAATCCTACGAGCAGTACTTC.